These T cell receptor beta chains were read from a single sample in a study of T-cell memory formation after mild COVID-19. One entry per CDR3 protein, called by TCRdb with MiXCR from the 5' RACE reads. The sample lists 400,000 to 500,000 distinct CDR3 sequences, 15% to 25% occurring once. Sequenced: PBMCs or a T cell subset sorted from them (not recorded which). The receptors stem from an adult woman who had mild COVID-19 (a few samples of this study predate the infection). Cell type and time point are not known. Each CDR3 is given without its conserved first and last residue. A D gene is named only where the DNA matches it firmly. Clone size is given for some rows only: seen once, a few or many times, or a class if the clone is expanded.

clone_size: few; j_call: TRBJ2-7; d_call: TRBD2; v_call: TRBV7-9; cdr3_aa: ASSLAALAGGYEQY
clone_size: many; j_call: TRBJ2-1; d_call: TRBD1; v_call: TRBV5-1; cdr3_aa: ASSPGQGYYNEQF
clone_size: once; j_call: TRBJ1-4; d_call: NA; v_call: TRBV12-3/TRBV12-4; cdr3_aa: ASSSSVGVNEKLF
clone_size: few; j_call: TRBJ2-7; d_call: TRBD1; v_call: TRBV9; cdr3_aa: ASSVSSGGYEQY
clone_size: few; j_call: TRBJ2-7; d_call: NA; v_call: TRBV12-3/TRBV12-4; cdr3_aa: ASSLSLGHSSEQY
clone_size: NA; j_call: TRBJ2-5; d_call: NA; v_call: TRBV4-1; cdr3_aa: ASRPLGRLGETQY
clone_size: NA; j_call: TRBJ2-7; d_call: TRBD1; v_call: TRBV5-4; cdr3_aa: ASSQGQLYEQY
clone_size: NA; j_call: TRBJ2-5; d_call: NA; v_call: TRBV6-6; cdr3_aa: ASSSQVGLQETQY
clone_size: few; j_call: TRBJ1-5; d_call: TRBD1; v_call: TRBV9; cdr3_aa: ASSFGTGGSQPQH
clone_size: many; j_call: TRBJ2-5; d_call: NA; v_call: TRBV24-1; cdr3_aa: ATGGTEKETQY
clone_size: few; j_call: TRBJ1-1; d_call: NA; v_call: TRBV20-1; cdr3_aa: SARAGNTEAF
clone_size: few; j_call: TRBJ1-2; d_call: TRBD1; v_call: TRBV5-6; cdr3_aa: ASRSPGGHGYT
clone_size: NA; j_call: TRBJ1-1; d_call: TRBD1; v_call: TRBV7-3; cdr3_aa: ASSPKGNRGLNTEAF
clone_size: NA; j_call: TRBJ2-7; d_call: TRBD1; v_call: TRBV5-6; cdr3_aa: ASSLAGTVGEQY
clone_size: NA; j_call: TRBJ2-5; d_call: NA; v_call: TRBV4-3; cdr3_aa: ASSQSLGYQETQY
clone_size: few; j_call: TRBJ2-7; d_call: NA; v_call: TRBV4-1; cdr3_aa: ASSRVGAGPKEEQY
clone_size: few; j_call: TRBJ1-6; d_call: TRBD1; v_call: TRBV4-1; cdr3_aa: ASSLNTGQGNSPLH
clone_size: many; j_call: TRBJ1-1; d_call: NA; v_call: TRBV2; cdr3_aa: ASSEEGIAF
clone_size: NA; j_call: TRBJ2-7; d_call: NA; v_call: TRBV18; cdr3_aa: ASSDRNEQY
clone_size: NA; j_call: TRBJ1-6; d_call: TRBD1; v_call: TRBV11-1; cdr3_aa: ASSYSGTELHSPLH
clone_size: NA; j_call: TRBJ1-5; d_call: NA; v_call: TRBV6-1; cdr3_aa: ASSERAWDGNQPQH
clone_size: NA; j_call: TRBJ2-7; d_call: TRBD2; v_call: TRBV5-1; cdr3_aa: ASSLGTSANYEQY
clone_size: few; j_call: TRBJ1-1; d_call: NA; v_call: TRBV5-1; cdr3_aa: ASSLSWGARSTEAF
clone_size: NA; j_call: TRBJ2-3; d_call: TRBD2; v_call: TRBV7-8; cdr3_aa: ASSLVKASGSWGTDTQY
clone_size: NA; j_call: TRBJ2-6; d_call: NA; v_call: TRBV20-1; cdr3_aa: SAEDMGSSGANVLT
clone_size: few; j_call: TRBJ1-5; d_call: NA; v_call: TRBV25-1; cdr3_aa: ASSETGWGQPQH
clone_size: few; j_call: TRBJ2-5; d_call: NA; v_call: TRBV5-1; cdr3_aa: ASSLAKGGKQETQY
clone_size: NA; j_call: TRBJ1-2; d_call: TRBD1; v_call: TRBV20-1; cdr3_aa: SASPLSGQGHYGYT
clone_size: NA; j_call: TRBJ2-7; d_call: NA; v_call: TRBV6-2/TRBV6-3; cdr3_aa: ASSGGHSSYEQY
clone_size: few; j_call: TRBJ2-7; d_call: TRBD1; v_call: TRBV7-9; cdr3_aa: ASSNRDRENYEQY
clone_size: many; j_call: TRBJ2-1; d_call: TRBD1; v_call: TRBV24-1; cdr3_aa: ATRPGTDYYNEQF
clone_size: NA; j_call: TRBJ1-2; d_call: NA; v_call: TRBV27; cdr3_aa: ASSLARGGYGYT
clone_size: few; j_call: TRBJ2-5; d_call: NA; v_call: TRBV2; cdr3_aa: ASSEMAETQY
clone_size: few; j_call: TRBJ2-7; d_call: NA; v_call: TRBV20-1; cdr3_aa: SARDMAGNYEQY
clone_size: once; j_call: TRBJ2-7; d_call: NA; v_call: TRBV20-1; cdr3_aa: SARSYSYEQY
clone_size: NA; j_call: TRBJ1-1; d_call: NA; v_call: TRBV29-1; cdr3_aa: SALGQHLGNTEAF
clone_size: NA; j_call: TRBJ2-2; d_call: NA; v_call: TRBV24-1; cdr3_aa: ATSAPGELF
clone_size: NA; j_call: TRBJ1-1; d_call: NA; v_call: TRBV6-5; cdr3_aa: ASSPLGGGGPGTEAF
clone_size: few; j_call: TRBJ2-5; d_call: TRBD2; v_call: TRBV5-1; cdr3_aa: ASTRGALAGTQETQY
clone_size: NA; j_call: TRBJ2-5; d_call: NA; v_call: TRBV29-1; cdr3_aa: SVAAGETQY
clone_size: NA; j_call: TRBJ2-7; d_call: NA; v_call: TRBV7-2; cdr3_aa: ASIKGPYEQY
clone_size: few; j_call: TRBJ1-1; d_call: TRBD1; v_call: TRBV20-1; cdr3_aa: SARTQGENTEAF
clone_size: few; j_call: TRBJ1-2; d_call: NA; v_call: TRBV25-1; cdr3_aa: ASTSTGTAYGYT
clone_size: few; j_call: TRBJ1-5; d_call: NA; v_call: TRBV7-2; cdr3_aa: ASSLKSGNNQPQH
clone_size: NA; j_call: TRBJ2-2; d_call: TRBD2; v_call: TRBV4-1; cdr3_aa: ASTGLAGARAGELF
clone_size: NA; j_call: TRBJ2-7; d_call: TRBD2; v_call: TRBV12-3/TRBV12-4; cdr3_aa: ASAAGAPSSYEQY
clone_size: NA; j_call: TRBJ1-1; d_call: NA; v_call: TRBV9; cdr3_aa: ASSGPVWHPPEAF
clone_size: NA; j_call: TRBJ2-7; d_call: TRBD1; v_call: TRBV7-7; cdr3_aa: ASSPGTGKTYEQY
clone_size: many; j_call: TRBJ2-3; d_call: NA; v_call: TRBV6-6; cdr3_aa: ASSSPGTTQY
clone_size: few; j_call: TRBJ2-7; d_call: TRBD1; v_call: TRBV9; cdr3_aa: ASSAEPGQFYEQY
clone_size: NA; j_call: TRBJ2-1; d_call: NA; v_call: TRBV3-1; cdr3_aa: ASSQDNRDEQF
clone_size: NA; j_call: TRBJ2-7; d_call: NA; v_call: TRBV25-1; cdr3_aa: ASSDRTQSYEQY
clone_size: NA; j_call: TRBJ1-2; d_call: NA; v_call: TRBV29-1; cdr3_aa: SALGADNYGYT
clone_size: NA; j_call: TRBJ1-6; d_call: NA; v_call: TRBV20-1; cdr3_aa: SAAEWGRQENSPLH
clone_size: NA; j_call: TRBJ1-2; d_call: TRBD1; v_call: TRBV7-9; cdr3_aa: ASSFRDSLPREGYT
clone_size: few; j_call: TRBJ2-3; d_call: TRBD2; v_call: TRBV29-1; cdr3_aa: STESVAGPPDTQY
clone_size: many; j_call: TRBJ2-1; d_call: TRBD1; v_call: TRBV7-3; cdr3_aa: ASGTDPYNEQF
clone_size: many; j_call: TRBJ2-4; d_call: TRBD1; v_call: TRBV4-3; cdr3_aa: ASSQTGQGRRNIQY
clone_size: many; j_call: TRBJ2-1; d_call: TRBD2; v_call: TRBV20-1; cdr3_aa: SAPRSGLAGNNEQF